This T cell receptor beta chain was found in a study of T cell responses to AZD1222 COVID-19 vaccine. Assay: immunoSEQ multiplex PCR; the TCRdb copy retains only in-frame clones and omits some. The sample shows roughly 150,000 clones, approximately 86% of them seen only once. Points from the study as a whole: Most donors were white British and more were female, and clonal diversity was possibly underestimated. Targets within unmutated variant regions were reportedly found for nearly half of spike-specific TCRs.

This clone has a handful of counts. Its target is unknown. The germline V gene encodes CDR1 MNHEY and CDR2 SVGEGT. The CDR3 loop spans 14 amino acids. V was trimmed by 0 bases and J by 3 bases, leaving 9 bases between them. The clonotype originates from an adult who had recovered from COVID-19. This sample comprised peripheral blood, obtained after recovery from COVID-19. The genes are TRBV6-2 or TRBV6-3 and TRBJ2-7; no clear D gene. The CDR3 region has the DNA TGTGCCAGCAGTTACTCGATTTCGGGCTACGAGCAGTACTTC. Protein: CASSYSISGYEQYF.